This is a list of T cell receptor beta chains from one sample in a study of T-cell reconstitution after alpha-beta-depleted transplantation in children. TCRdb redid the calling of the PCR reads with MiXCR, one entry per CDR3 protein. The sample records a few hundred thousand distinct CDR3 sequences, 9.7% being singletons. The sample was PBMCs from the stem cell graft donor, taken from the stem cell graft. The receptors come from a human donor who donated a stem cell graft to a child with SCID. The CDR3 runs from the conserved cysteine through the conserved F or W. The order of the fields is clone size, D gene, J gene, V gene, CDR3 DNA, CDR3 protein. A D gene is named only where the DNA matches it firmly. The size field is filled for only some rows; it gives once, few, many or a size class.

>many|NA|TRBJ2-2|TRBV18
TGTGCCAGCTCCGACCCCGGGGAGCTGTTTTTT
CASSDPGELFF
>many|TRBD1|TRBJ1-3|TRBV7-2
TGTGCCAGCAGCTTAGCAGACAGGGTATCGGGAAACACCATATATTTT
CASSLADRVSGNTIYF
>many|NA|TRBJ1-1|TRBV14
TGTGCCAGCAGCCAAGGCGGTTACACTGAAGCTTTCTTT
CASSQGGYTEAFF
>NA|NA|TRBJ1-4|TRBV5-1
TGCGCCAGCAGCTTGGCGCCGGGGACTAATGAAAAACTGTTTTTT
CASSLAPGTNEKLFF
>many|TRBD1|TRBJ2-5|TRBV3-1
TGTGCCAGCAGCCAAGTGAGGCAGGGGGTATCCGAGACCCAGTACTTC
CASSQVRQGVSETQYF
>many|TRBD1|TRBJ1-2|TRBV5-1
TGCGCCAGCAGCTTGAACAGGGGGGACTATGGCTACACCTTC
CASSLNRGDYGYTF
>many|TRBD2|TRBJ2-1|TRBV9
TGTGCCAGCACCCTTGGGAGCGGGGGTTCCTACAATGAGCAGTTCTTC
CASTLGSGGSYNEQFF
>few|TRBD1|TRBJ1-1|TRBV11-2
TGTGCCAGCACCGAAGTGGGGCAGGGGGTCGGGAGTGAAGCTTTCTTT
CASTEVGQGVGSEAFF
>many|TRBD1|TRBJ1-1|TRBV7-8
TGTGCCAGCAGCTCCGACAGGGCTCAAACTGAAGCTTTCTTT
CASSSDRAQTEAFF
>many|TRBD1|TRBJ2-7|TRBV4-1
TGCGCCAGCAGCCAAACCGGAGGACAGGGTCGGTACGAGCAGTACTTC
CASSQTGGQGRYEQYF
>few|NA|TRBJ2-3|TRBV10-1
TGCGCCAGCAGTGGGGCAGCCACAGATACGCAGTATTTT
CASSGAATDTQYF
>many|NA|TRBJ1-2|TRBV5-1
TGCGCCAGCAGCGACCGATCTGGCTACACCTTC
CASSDRSGYTF
>many|TRBD2|TRBJ2-3|TRBV24-1
TGTGCCACCAGTGATTTCGCTAGCGGAATCACAGATACGCAGTATTTT
CATSDFASGITDTQYF
>NA|NA|TRBJ2-5|TRBV29-1
TGCAGCTTTGAAGAGGCGTTAGGGGGGGAGGAAGAGACCCAGTACTTC
CSFEEALGGEEETQYF
>many|NA|TRBJ1-6|TRBV6-1
TGTGCCAGCAGTGGGACAGATTATAATTCACCCCTCCACTTT
CASSGTDYNSPLHF
>many|NA|TRBJ2-3|TRBV20-1
TGCAGTGCTTCGCGGGGGCCTTACACAGATACGCAGTATTTT
CSASRGPYTDTQYF
>many|TRBD1|TRBJ2-3|TRBV5-1
TGCGCCAGCAGCTCGGGACAGACCCTCACAGATACGCAGTATTTT
CASSSGQTLTDTQYF
>many|NA|TRBJ2-1|TRBV4-2
TGTGCCAGCAGCCAAGATGCATACCCGCAGAATGAGCAGTTCTTC
CASSQDAYPQNEQFF
>many|TRBD1|TRBJ1-1|TRBV4-1
TGCGCCAGCAGGCTTAACAGGGGGCTCACTGAAGCTTTCTTT
CASRLNRGLTEAFF
>few|NA|TRBJ2-5|TRBV10-2
TGCGCCAGCAGTGGACGGTGGGTGGGGACCCAGTACTTC
CASSGRWVGTQYF
>NA|NA|TRBJ1-2|TRBV7-2
TGTGCCAGCAGCTTTAACAGGGACGGACTCAATGGCTACACCTTC
CASSFNRDGLNGYTF
>many|TRBD2|TRBJ2-5|TRBV7-2
TGTGCCAGCAGCTTAGGACTAGCGGGGGCCCAAGAGACCCAGTACTTC
CASSLGLAGAQETQYF
>many|NA|TRBJ2-2|TRBV6-1
TGTGCCAGCAGACCGAGCGCGAACACCGGGGAGCTGTTTTTT
CASRPSANTGELFF
>many|TRBD1|TRBJ1-5|TRBV7-2
TGTGCCAGCAGCCTGACAGGGGGGTATAGCAATCAGCCCCAGCATTTT
CASSLTGGYSNQPQHF